This record covers a single TCR beta chain. Its antigen is not known. Treatment given: oral pan-JAK inhibitor, 5-10 mg twice daily. The sample comes from a study of CD8+ T cells in alopecia areata. Study observations and caveats: On tofacitinib, scalp and blood still held many of the expanded lesional clones. Both scalp clonality and the expanded CD8+ clones among the top 100 showed a significant decrease with tofacitinib.

The germline CDR1 and CDR2 sequences are SGHTS and YDEGEE. The V end was cut by 6 bases, the J end by 0 bases, with 13 bases between. The CDR3 is 15 amino acids. RNA, once extracted, was reverse transcribed into cDNA for use as the sequencing template. Assay used: immunoSEQ multiplex PCR; TCRdb lists only in-frame clones, some missing. Among 150,000 to 200,000 clones listed, about 60% were seen once. The clonotype was recovered from a human donor with alopecia areata. J is TRBJ1-5 and V is TRBV5-8; D unresolved. Sequencing was performed on CD8+ T cells sorted from blood, taken at week 24, from a patient treated with tofacitinib. The CDR3: CASTIGEVSNQPQHF. The DNA of the CDR3 is TGTGCCAGCACCATCGGAGAGGTTAGCAATCAGCCCCAGCATTTT.